One sample yielded the 13 T cell receptor beta chains listed below, sequenced in a study of radiation and T cells in renal cell carcinoma. The assay was immunoSEQ multiplex PCR, and TCRdb's table has in-frame clones only and misses some. The sample carries around 140,000 clones, 70% to 90% recorded once. Time point reported: baseline pretreatment blood. The treatment here: 15 Gy SBRT to primary tumor, nephrectomy 4 weeks later. Sample: blood, taken from a patient whose treatment included radiotherapy and nephrectomy. These receptors were obtained from a woman aged 45-65 years with renal cell carcinoma.

The chain is built from TRBV7-2 and TRBJ2-7; D gene unclear. CDR1 and CDR2 (germline): SGHTA, FQGNSA. V was shortened by 0 bases and J by 5 bases, with 8 bases between the two germline ends. The CDR3 contains 13 residues. The CDR3 is CASSLAIRHEQYF. The DNA of the CDR3 is TGTGCCAGCAGCTTAGCGATTCGCCACGAGCAGTACTTC.

The chain has TRBV28 and TRBJ2-4; D call uncertain. From germline, CDR1 is MDHEN and CDR2 SYDVKM. With 7 bases removed from V and 6 bases from J, the gap between germline ends came to 28 bases. The CDR3 has 18 residues. CDR3 amino acids: CASTPKGVLKLLGNIQYF. The CDR3 DNA sequence: TGTGCCAGCACACCTAAGGGCGTACTGAAGCTACTGGGAAACATTCAGTACTTC.

The chain uses TRBV4-1 and TRBJ1-1; a possible D gene is TRBD1 (6 bases). Trimming shortened V by 2 bases and J by 1 base, and 17 bases separated the two germline ends. Germline V gives CDR1 MGHRA, CDR2 YSYEKL. The CDR3 length is 17 residues. The CDR3 loop is CASSQTFIWGANTEAFF. In DNA form, the CDR3 reads TGCGCCAGCAGCCAAACCTTTATTTGGGGGGCGAACACTGAAGCTTTCTTT.

The V call is TRBV21-1, the J call TRBJ1-2; the table calls TRBD1, which could not be checked here. TRBV21-1 is a pseudogene segment. The CDR3 is 14 amino acids. The CDR3 sequence is CASSTRQNYGGYTF. The CDR3, as DNA: TGTGCCAGCAGCACCCGACAGAACTATGGGGGCTACACCTTC.

The chain carries TRBV5-4 and TRBJ2-3, with D perhaps matching TRBD2 (6 bases). This CDR3 contains 14 residues. The germline gives CDR1 SGHNT, CDR2 YYREEE (reference sequence). Trimming pared 5 bases from V and 2 bases from J, leaving 12 bases between. As DNA, the CDR3 is TGTGCCAGCAGACTGGGACTTCCCACAGATACGCAGTATTTT. Its protein product is CASRLGLPTDTQYF.

The chain combines TRBV5-4 with TRBJ2-7; 9 bases line up with TRBD2. This CDR3 has 16 residues. The germline CDR1 and CDR2 sequences are SGHNT and YYREEE (reference sequence). V lost 2 bases to trimming and J lost 1 base; unmatched junction nucleotides: 7. The CDR3 DNA follows: TGTGCCAGCAGCTTAAGGACTAGCGCGGCATCCTACGAGCAGTACTTC. Protein: CASSLRTSAASYEQYF. Using reference TRBV5-4 and TRBJ2-7 for the parts outside the CDR3, the full variable domain is ETGVTQSPTHLIKTRGQQVTLRCSSQSGHNTVSWYQQALGQGPQFIFQYYREEENGRGNFPPRFSGLQFPNYSSELNVNALELDDSALYLCASSLRTSAASYEQYFGPGTRLTVT.

This clone was seen a few times. The chain recombines TRBV7-9 with TRBJ1-1; 8 positions match TRBD1. This CDR3 is 14 amino acids long. Germline loops: CDR1 SEHNR, CDR2 FQNEAQ (reference sequence). V trimming: 3 bases; J trimming: 2 bases; junction bases outside the gene matches: 2. The CDR3 coding sequence is TGTGCCAGCAGCTTCGACAGGGGTAACACTGAAGCTTTCTTT. Translating gives CASSFDRGNTEAFF.

This clone has more than one count but fewer than ten. The genes are TRBV7-2 and TRBJ1-4; D ambiguous. The CDR3 sequence is 14 residues long. The V and J ends lost 0 bases and 4 bases respectively, with 6 bases between them. Germline V lookup: CDR1 SGHTA, CDR2 FQGNSA. The CDR3 loop is CASSLAGSNEKLFF. CDR3 DNA sequence: TGTGCCAGCAGCTTAGCTGGGAGTAATGAAAAACTGTTTTTT. The full variable domain, its missing parts supplied by reference TRBV7-2 and TRBJ1-4, is GAGVSQSPSNKVTEKGKDVELRCDPISGHTALYWYRQSLGQGLEFLIYFQGNSAPDKSGLPSDRFSAERTGGSVSTLTIQRTQQEDSAVYLCASSLAGSNEKLFFGSGTQLSVL.

The chain combines TRBV18 with TRBJ2-5, with D tentatively TRBD1 (5 bases). This CDR3 has 13 amino acids. Germline CDR1 KGHSH, CDR2 LQKENI. Trimming stripped 2 bases from V and 5 bases from J, with 9 bases between. CDR3: CASSPSRAETQYF. The DNA for the CDR3 is TGTGCCAGCTCACCAAGCAGGGCGGAGACCCAGTACTTC.

A single count supports this clone. V is TRBV15 and J is TRBJ2-6; D assignment may be TRBD1 or TRBD2 (5 bases each). This CDR3 is 16 amino acids long. From germline, CDR1 is LNHNV and CDR2 YYDKDF (reference sequence). With 1 base removed from V and 2 bases from J, the gap between germline ends came to 9 bases. CDR3 DNA sequence: TGTGCCACCAGCAGAGGGGGGATTACTGGGGCCAACGTCCTGACTTTC. Amino acid sequence: CATSRGGITGANVLTF. Filled out from reference TRBV15 and TRBJ2-6, the complete variable domain reads DAMVIQNPRYQVTQFGKPVTLSCSQTLNHNVMYWYQQKSSQAPKLLFHYYDKDFNNEADTPDNFQSRRPNTSFCFLDIRSPGLGDTAMYLCATSRGGITGANVLTFGAGSRLTVL.

This chain connects TRBV5-6 to TRBJ2-2; 9 bases fit TRBD2. Germline V CDR1 and CDR2: SGHDT, YYEEEE. This CDR3 region has 17 residues. V lost 0 bases to trimming and J lost 4 bases; unmatched junction nucleotides: 7. The CDR3 spells CASSLGTGTSFTGELFF. For the CDR3, the DNA is TGTGCCAGCAGCTTGGGGACCGGGACTAGCTTCACCGGGGAGCTGTTTTTT. The complete variable domain, with remaining parts taken from reference TRBV5-6 and TRBJ2-2, reads DAGVTQSPTHLIKTRGQQVTLRCSPKSGHDTVSWYQQALGQGPQFIFQYYEEEERQRGNFPDRFSGHQFPNYSSELNVNALLLGDSALYLCASSLGTGTSFTGELFFGEGSRLTVL.

The chain carries TRBV2 and TRBJ1-1; D gene unclear. CDR1 is SNHLY and CDR2 is FYNNEI in the germline V gene. The germline V and J ends were trimmed by 5 bases and 5 bases, with 9 bases remaining between them. This CDR3 has 12 amino acids. The CDR3 loop is CASSPPGTEAFF. The CDR3, as DNA: TGTGCCAGCAGTCCCCCGGGTACTGAAGCTTTCTTT.

The chain joins TRBV7-2 to TRBJ1-1; D is uncertain. The CDR3 runs to 11 residues. The V end was cut by 6 bases, the J end by 7 bases, with 9 bases between. The germline V gene has CDR1 SGHTA and CDR2 FQGNSA. The CDR3 reads CASSRVLEAFF. DNA for the CDR3: TGTGCCAGCAGTCGGGTTCTTGAAGCTTTCTTT.